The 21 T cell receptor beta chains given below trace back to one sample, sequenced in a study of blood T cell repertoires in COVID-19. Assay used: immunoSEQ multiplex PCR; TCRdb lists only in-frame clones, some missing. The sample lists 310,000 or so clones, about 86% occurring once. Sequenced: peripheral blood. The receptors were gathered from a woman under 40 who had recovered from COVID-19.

The CDR3 bases are TGTGCCAGCAGCCGTAGGGACAGGCTGTTGTATGGCTACACCTTC. Translated, it gives CASSRRDRLLYGYTF. V gene TRBV5-4 combines with J gene TRBJ1-2; 8 bases align to TRBD1. J gave up 5 bases and V 4 bases, and 10 bases lay outside the gene matches. This CDR3 has 15 residues. Per germline, CDR1 SGHNT and CDR2 YYREEE (reference sequence).

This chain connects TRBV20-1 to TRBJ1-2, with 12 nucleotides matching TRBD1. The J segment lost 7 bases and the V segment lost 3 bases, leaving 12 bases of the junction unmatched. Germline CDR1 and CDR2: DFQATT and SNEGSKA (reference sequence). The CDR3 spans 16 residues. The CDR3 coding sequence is TGCAGTGCTAGTCCCCCGGGACAGGGGGCTTTAGGTGGCTACACCTTC. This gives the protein CSASPPGQGALGGYTF.

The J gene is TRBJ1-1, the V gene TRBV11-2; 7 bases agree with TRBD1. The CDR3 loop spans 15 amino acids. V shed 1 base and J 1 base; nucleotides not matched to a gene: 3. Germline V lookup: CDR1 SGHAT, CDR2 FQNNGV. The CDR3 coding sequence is TGTGCCAGCAGCTTAGTCCAGGGGGGGAACACTGAAGCTTTCTTT. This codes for CASSLVQGGNTEAFF.

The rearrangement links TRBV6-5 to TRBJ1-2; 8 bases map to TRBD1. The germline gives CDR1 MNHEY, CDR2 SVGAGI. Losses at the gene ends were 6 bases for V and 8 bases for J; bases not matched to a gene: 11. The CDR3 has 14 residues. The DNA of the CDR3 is TGTGCCAGCAGGCTCCTCCAGGGGGCGGGAGGCTACACCTTC. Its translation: CASRLLQGAGGYTF.

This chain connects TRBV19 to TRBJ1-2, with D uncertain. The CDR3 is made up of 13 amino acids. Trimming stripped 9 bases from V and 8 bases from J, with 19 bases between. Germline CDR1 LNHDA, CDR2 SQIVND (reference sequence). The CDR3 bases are TGTGCCAGCACGGGAAGCACGCTCCTGGGCTACACCTTC. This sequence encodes CASTGSTLLGYTF.

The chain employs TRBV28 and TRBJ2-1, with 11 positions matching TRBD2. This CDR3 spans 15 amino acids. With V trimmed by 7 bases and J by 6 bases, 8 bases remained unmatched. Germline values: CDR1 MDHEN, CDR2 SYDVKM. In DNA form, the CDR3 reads TGTGCCAGCACTCGTCTAGCGGGAGGTAGCAATGAGCAGTTCTTC. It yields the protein CASTRLAGGSNEQFF.

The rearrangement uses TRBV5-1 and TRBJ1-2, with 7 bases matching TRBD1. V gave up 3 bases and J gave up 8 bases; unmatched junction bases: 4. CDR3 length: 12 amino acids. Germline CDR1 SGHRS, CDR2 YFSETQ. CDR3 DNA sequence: TGCGCCAGCAGCTCCCAGGGGGACGGCTACACCTTC. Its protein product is CASSSQGDGYTF.

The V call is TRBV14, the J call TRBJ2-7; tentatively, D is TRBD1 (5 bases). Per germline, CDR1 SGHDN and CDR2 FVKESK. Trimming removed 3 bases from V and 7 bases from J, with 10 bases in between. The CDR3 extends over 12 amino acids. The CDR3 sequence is CASSHPGREQYF. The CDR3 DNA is TGTGCCAGCAGCCACCCAGGGCGGGAGCAGTACTTC.

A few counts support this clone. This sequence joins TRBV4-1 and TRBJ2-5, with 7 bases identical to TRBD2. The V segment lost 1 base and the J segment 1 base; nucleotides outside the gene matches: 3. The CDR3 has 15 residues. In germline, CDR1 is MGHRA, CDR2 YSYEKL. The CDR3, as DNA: TGCGCCAGCAGCCAAGCGGGACTACCCCAAGAGACCCAGTACTTC. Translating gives CASSQAGLPQETQYF.

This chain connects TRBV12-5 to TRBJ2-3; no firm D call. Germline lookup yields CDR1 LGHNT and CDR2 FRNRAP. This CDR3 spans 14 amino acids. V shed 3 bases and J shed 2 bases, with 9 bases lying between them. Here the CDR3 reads CASGFERTTDTQYF. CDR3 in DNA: TGTGCTAGTGGTTTTGAGCGAACCACAGATACGCAGTATTTT.

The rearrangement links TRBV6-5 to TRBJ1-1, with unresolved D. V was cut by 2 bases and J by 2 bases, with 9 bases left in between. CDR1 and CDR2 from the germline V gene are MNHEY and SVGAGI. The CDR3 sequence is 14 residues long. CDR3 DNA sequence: TGTGCCAGCAGTTACAACCGGGGAAACACTGAAGCTTTCTTT. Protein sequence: CASSYNRGNTEAFF.

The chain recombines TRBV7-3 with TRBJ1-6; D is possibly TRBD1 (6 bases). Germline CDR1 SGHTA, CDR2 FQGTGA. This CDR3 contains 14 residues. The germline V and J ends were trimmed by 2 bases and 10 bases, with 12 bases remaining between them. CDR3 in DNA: TGTGCCAGCAGCTTACAGGGGCCCGGGTCACCCCTCCACTTT. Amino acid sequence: CASSLQGPGSPLHF.

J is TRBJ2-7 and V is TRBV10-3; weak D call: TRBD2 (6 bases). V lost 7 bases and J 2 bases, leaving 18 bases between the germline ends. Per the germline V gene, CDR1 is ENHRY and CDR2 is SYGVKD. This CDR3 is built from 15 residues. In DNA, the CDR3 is TGTGCCATCACCCCCGGCGCGGGGAAAACCTACGAGCAGTACTTC. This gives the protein CAITPGAGKTYEQYF.

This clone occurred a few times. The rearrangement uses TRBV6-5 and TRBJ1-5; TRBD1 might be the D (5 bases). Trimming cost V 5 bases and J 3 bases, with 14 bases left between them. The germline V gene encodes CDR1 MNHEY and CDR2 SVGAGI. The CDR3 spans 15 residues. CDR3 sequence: CASSRDYRNNQPQHF. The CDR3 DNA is TGTGCCAGCAGTCGCGATTACAGGAACAATCAGCCCCAGCATTTT.

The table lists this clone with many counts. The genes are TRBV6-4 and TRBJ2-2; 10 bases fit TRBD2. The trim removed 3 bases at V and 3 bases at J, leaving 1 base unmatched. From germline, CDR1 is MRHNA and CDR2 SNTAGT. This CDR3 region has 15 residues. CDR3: CASSEAGGHTGELFF. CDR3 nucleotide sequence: TGTGCCAGCAGTGAAGCGGGAGGGCACACCGGGGAGCTGTTTTTT.

CDR3 DNA: TGTGCCATCAGTGGAGGGTACGGTAACGGCTATGGCTACACCTTC. Translated: CAISGGYGNGYGYTF. V usage is TRBV10-3 and J usage is TRBJ1-2; D is undetermined. Trimming removed 4 bases from V and 4 bases from J, with 16 bases in between. The germline CDR1 and CDR2 sequences are ENHRY and SYGVKD. The CDR3 runs 15 residues.

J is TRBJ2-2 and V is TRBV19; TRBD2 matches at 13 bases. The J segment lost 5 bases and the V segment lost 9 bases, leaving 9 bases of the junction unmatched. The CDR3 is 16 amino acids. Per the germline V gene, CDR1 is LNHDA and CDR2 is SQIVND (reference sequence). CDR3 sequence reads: CASNGLAGVRTGELFF. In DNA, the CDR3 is TGTGCCAGCAACGGACTAGCGGGAGTAAGGACCGGGGAGCTGTTTTTT.

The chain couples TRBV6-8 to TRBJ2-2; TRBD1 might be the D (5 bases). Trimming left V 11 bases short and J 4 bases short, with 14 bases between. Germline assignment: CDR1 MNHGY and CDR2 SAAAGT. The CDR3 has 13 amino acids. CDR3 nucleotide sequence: TGTGCCGGGTTTAGGGGTAGCACCGGGGAGCTGTTTTTT. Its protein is CAGFRGSTGELFF.

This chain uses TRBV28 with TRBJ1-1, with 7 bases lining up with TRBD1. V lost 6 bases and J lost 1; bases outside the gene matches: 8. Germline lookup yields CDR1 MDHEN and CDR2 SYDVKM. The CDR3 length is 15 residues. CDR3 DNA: TGTGCCAGCAGCTACAGGGGCTATCGGAACACTGAAGCTTTCTTT. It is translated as CASSYRGYRNTEAFF.

The CDR3 DNA reads as TGTGCCAGCAGTTTTGCGGACAACTACAATGAGCAGTTCTTC. Protein: CASSFADNYNEQFF. This rearrangement joins TRBV27 to TRBJ2-1, with D perhaps matching TRBD1 (5 bases). Trimming pared 3 bases from V and 3 bases from J, leaving 9 bases between. This CDR3 spans 14 amino acids. Germline CDR1 MNHEY, CDR2 SMNVEV (reference sequence).

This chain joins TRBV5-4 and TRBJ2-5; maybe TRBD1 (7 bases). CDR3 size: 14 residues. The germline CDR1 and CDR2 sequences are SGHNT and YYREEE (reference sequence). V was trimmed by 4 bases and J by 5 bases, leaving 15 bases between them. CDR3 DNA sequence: TGTGCCAGCAGCGGAAGGAGGGGGCCGGAGACCCAGTACTTC. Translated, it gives CASSGRRGPETQYF.